This is a list of T cell receptor beta chains from one sample in a study of shared clonotypes between healthy human individuals. The repertoire was sequenced with immunoSEQ multiplex PCR; TCRdb's copy has only in-frame clones and lacks some. The sample contains about 2.4 million clones, roughly nine tenths of which appear only once. Sequenced material: naive CD4+ T cells sorted from blood. Receptors originate from a man between 18 and 35 years old in good health. Each CDR3 is given without its conserved first and last residue.

V gene	J gene	CDR3 length	CDR3 protein
TRBV28	TRBJ1-5	13	ASSSQGGSNQPQH
TRBV10-3	TRBJ2-3	10	AIKDLKDTQY
TRBV5-1	TRBJ1-4	13	ASSLQQGLNEKLF
TRBV28	TRBJ2-7	13	ATFRAGRGNYEQY
TRBV6-1	TRBJ1-5	16	ASSARPILDRSNQPQH
TRBV19	TRBJ2-2	11	ASKRTHTGELF
TRBV25-1	TRBJ1-5	11	ASSEVGNQPQH
TRBV6-1	TRBJ2-2	13	ASRGWGGVAGELF
TRBV6-5	TRBJ1-1	11	ASSRGSHTEAF
TRBV7-9	TRBJ2-7	11	ASSLHSSYEQY
TRBV30	TRBJ1-5	13	AWTVGAGVNQPQH
TRBV25-1	TRBJ2-7	13	ASSDNAWETYEQY
TRBV19	TRBJ2-3	14	ASSIVGTGFADTQY
TRBV4-3	TRBJ1-2	10	ASSQERGGYT
TRBV5-1	TRBJ2-4	17	ASSGHAGAGGPAKNIQY
TRBV2	TRBJ2-7	13	ASSGGSGGVLEQY
TRBV10-3	TRBJ2-2	14	AISEGPATNTGELF
TRBV30	TRBJ2-1	12	AWSVGLAPNEQF
TRBV6-5	TRBJ1-5	13	ASSSDNYSNQPQH
TRBV28	TRBJ2-3	15	ASSPVGGRQYADTQY
TRBV18	TRBJ1-5	13	ASSPTGTVNQPQH
TRBV12-5	TRBJ1-1	9	ASAANTEAF
TRBV6-1	TRBJ1-5	12	ASSPYHGNQPQH